Included here is one TCR beta chain sequence, with context. The data are from a study of blood T cell repertoires in COVID-19. The overall study: Collection of acute and convalescent COVID-19 samples took place in the United States, Italy and Spain. T cells, B-cell-depleted T cells, or PBMCs supplied cDNA or gDNA.

Participants were aged 18 to 89 years, lived in about two dozen US areas, and enrolled virtually. Recovered status in Cohort 3 required two negative PCRs, clearance, or symptom resolution. Libraries were prepared by immunoSEQ multiplex PCR; TCRdb keeps only in-frame clonotypes and omits some of them. The data show some 200,000 clones, 70% to 90% seen once. Germline CDR1 is SEHNR and CDR2 is FQNEAQ (reference sequence). Trimming took off 1 base at V and 4 bases at J, with 13 bases between the two ends. The CDR3 sequence is 15 residues long. The source is a woman aged 18 to 35 who had recovered from COVID-19. Sequencing was done on a sample of PBMCs or T cells enriched from blood (not recorded which). The genes are TRBV7-9 and TRBJ1-1; D perhaps matches TRBD1 (6 bases). The CDR3 protein is CASSLDLGATTEAFF. The CDR3 DNA is TGTGCCAGCAGCTTAGACCTGGGGGCTACCACTGAAGCTTTCTTT.